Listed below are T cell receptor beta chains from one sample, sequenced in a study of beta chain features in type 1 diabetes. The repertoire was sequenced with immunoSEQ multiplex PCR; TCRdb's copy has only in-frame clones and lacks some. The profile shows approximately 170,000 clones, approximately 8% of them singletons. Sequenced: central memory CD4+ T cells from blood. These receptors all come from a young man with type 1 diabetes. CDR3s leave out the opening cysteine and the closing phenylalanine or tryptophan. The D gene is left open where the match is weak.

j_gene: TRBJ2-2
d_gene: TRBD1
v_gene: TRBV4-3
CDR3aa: ASSQGDRGTTGELF

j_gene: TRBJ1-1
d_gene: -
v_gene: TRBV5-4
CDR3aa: ASSLVLWGQENTEAF

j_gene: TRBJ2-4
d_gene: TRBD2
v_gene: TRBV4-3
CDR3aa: ASSQVTSGGAGYKNIQY

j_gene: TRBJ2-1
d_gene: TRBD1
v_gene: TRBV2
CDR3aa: ASSRDRDDEQF

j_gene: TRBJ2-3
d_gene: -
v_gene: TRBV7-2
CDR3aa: ASSLVSSEDTQY

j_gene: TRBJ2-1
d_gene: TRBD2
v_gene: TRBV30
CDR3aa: ACTGLAGTYYNEQF

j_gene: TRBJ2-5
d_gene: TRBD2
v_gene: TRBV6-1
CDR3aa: AISEEGSGGRETQY

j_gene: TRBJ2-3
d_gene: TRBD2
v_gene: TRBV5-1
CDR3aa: ASSLAPTSASTDTQY

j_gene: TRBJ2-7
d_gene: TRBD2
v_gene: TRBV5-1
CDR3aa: ASSPRSGRIHEQY

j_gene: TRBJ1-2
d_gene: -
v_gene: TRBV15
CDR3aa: ATSRGHSYDYGYT

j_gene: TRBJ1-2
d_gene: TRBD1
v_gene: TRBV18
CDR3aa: ASSPFTGEEDGYT

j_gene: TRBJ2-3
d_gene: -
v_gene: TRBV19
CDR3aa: ASSYSGERTDTQY

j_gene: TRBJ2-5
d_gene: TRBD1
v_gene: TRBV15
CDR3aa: ATSRAGTGEETQY

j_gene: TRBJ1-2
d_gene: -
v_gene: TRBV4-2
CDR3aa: ASSLNTGYT

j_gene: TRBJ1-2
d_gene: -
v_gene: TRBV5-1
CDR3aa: ASSRETGWNGYT

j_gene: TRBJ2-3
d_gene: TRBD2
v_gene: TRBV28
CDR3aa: ASSDSGGTDTQY

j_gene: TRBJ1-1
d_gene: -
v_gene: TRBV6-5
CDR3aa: ASSRHPTVNTEAF

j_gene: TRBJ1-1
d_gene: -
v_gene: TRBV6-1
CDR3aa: ASSDLRQTEAF

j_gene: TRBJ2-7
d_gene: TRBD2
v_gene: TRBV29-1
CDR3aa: SVEWTSGVVHEQY

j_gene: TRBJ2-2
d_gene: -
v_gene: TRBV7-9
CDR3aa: ASSLGTAFTGELF

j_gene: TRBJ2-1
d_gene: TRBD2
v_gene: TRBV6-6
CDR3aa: ASSSLAGVSGEQF

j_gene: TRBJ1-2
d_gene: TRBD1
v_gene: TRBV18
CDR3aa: ASTDSTGGIYYGYT

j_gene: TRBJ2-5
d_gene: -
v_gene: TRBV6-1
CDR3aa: ASRDITQETQY

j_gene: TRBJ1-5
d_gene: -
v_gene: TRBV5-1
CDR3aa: ASSHYREMSNQPQH

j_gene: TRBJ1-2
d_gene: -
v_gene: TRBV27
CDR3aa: ASGQLYGYT

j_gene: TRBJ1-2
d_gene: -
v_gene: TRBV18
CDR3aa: ASSPNPGSYGYT

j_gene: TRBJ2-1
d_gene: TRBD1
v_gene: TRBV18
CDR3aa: ASSPEGGGYNEQF

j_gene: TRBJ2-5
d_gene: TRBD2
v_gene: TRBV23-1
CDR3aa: ANLAGGPNPLLQETQY

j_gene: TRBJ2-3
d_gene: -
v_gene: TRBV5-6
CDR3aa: ASSLTGEASTDTQY

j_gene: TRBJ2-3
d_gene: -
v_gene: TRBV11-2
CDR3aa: ASSSPEAGHTDTQY

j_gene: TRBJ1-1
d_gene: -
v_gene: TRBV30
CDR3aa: AWSGFRGVWDTEAF

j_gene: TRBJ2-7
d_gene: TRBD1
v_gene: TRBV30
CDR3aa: AWSLSLSGQRYEQY

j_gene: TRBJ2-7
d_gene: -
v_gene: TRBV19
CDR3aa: ASSIGMAGREQY

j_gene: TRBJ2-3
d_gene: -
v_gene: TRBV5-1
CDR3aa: ASSPGGYWQY

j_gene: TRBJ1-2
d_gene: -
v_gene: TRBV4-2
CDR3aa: ASSQGVNNYGYT

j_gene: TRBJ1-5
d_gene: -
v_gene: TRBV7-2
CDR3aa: ASSLALRNQPQH

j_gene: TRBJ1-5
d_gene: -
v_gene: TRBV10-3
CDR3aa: ATTPHIRGNQPQH

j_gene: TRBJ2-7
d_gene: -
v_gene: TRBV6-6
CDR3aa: ASRGTRDFEQY

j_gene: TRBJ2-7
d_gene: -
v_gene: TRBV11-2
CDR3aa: ASSFIQASYEQY

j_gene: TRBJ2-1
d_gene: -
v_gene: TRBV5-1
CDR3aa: ASSLVLAATNEQF

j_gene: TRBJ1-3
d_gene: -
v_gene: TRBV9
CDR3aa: ASSVGRGAGNTIY

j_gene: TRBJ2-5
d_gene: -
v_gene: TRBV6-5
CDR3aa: ASSYSPGGLGTQY

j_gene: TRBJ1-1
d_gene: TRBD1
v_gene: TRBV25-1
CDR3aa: ASSEGGQGMTEAF

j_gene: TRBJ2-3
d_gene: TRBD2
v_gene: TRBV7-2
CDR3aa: ASSRGTNTDTQY

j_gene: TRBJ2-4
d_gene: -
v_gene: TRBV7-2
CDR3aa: ASSVNRAKNIQY

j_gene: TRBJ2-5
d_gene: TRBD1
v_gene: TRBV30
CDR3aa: AAGTGGRETQY

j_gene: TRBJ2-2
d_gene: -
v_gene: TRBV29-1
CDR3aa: SAGYFEANTGELF

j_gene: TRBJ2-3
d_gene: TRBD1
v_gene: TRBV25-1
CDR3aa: ASSALRGTATDTQY

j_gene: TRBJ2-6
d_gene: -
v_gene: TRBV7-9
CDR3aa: ASSQSHGANVLT

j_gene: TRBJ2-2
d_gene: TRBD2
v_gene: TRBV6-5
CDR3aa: ASRVRGDTGELF

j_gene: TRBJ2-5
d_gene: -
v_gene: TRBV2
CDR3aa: ASSEAGLGETQY

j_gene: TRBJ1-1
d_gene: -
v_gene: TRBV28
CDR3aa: ASMTPSRNTEAF